The next 20 T cell receptor beta chains were all read from a single sample in a study of blood T cell repertoires in COVID-19. The repertoire was sequenced with immunoSEQ multiplex PCR; TCRdb's copy has only in-frame clones and lacks some. The sample lists over 60,000 clones, roughly nine tenths occurring once. The sequenced sample consisted of peripheral blood. All receptors derive from a woman between 45 and 65 years old with active COVID-19.

In the case of this clone: One end of the junction fails to match germline, which may point to a read error. The chain links TRBV3-1 (or the pseudogene TRBV3-2) to TRBJ2-7; 9 nucleotides match TRBD1. This CDR3 has 12 amino acids. CDR1 and CDR2 from the germline V gene are LGHDT and YNNKEL (reference sequence). CDR3 nucleotide sequence: TGTGCCAGCAGCCAAGACGGAAGGACAGGGGCCTTC. Protein sequence: CASSQDGRTGAF.

This rearrangement joins TRBV27 to TRBJ2-1; D is unclear. Trimming pared 2 bases from V and 1 base from J, leaving 9 bases between. Per germline, CDR1 MNHEY and CDR2 SMNVEV (reference sequence). The CDR3 contains 15 residues. The CDR3 loop is CASSLQRRSYNEQFF. For the CDR3, the DNA is TGTGCCAGCAGTTTACAGCGTAGATCCTACAATGAGCAGTTCTTC.

The rearrangement links TRBV2 to TRBJ1-1; D remains ambiguous. Germline CDR1 SNHLY, CDR2 FYNNEI. This CDR3 has 12 residues. V shed 6 bases and J shed 7 bases, with 12 bases lying between them. CDR3 DNA: TGTGCCAGCAGCCGAGACACGGTTGAAGCTTTCTTT. It encodes CASSRDTVEAFF.

This clone was recorded once. This chain connects TRBV11-2 to TRBJ2-1; a weak D match, TRBD2 (6 bases). CDR3 length equals 19 residues. CDR1 is SGHAT and CDR2 is FQNNGV in the germline V gene. The V gene lost 2 bases and the J gene lost 3 bases, with 23 bases spanning the gap. The CDR3 sequence: CASSLRIRGGGTRYNEQFF. CDR3 in DNA: TGTGCCAGCAGCTTACGGATCCGGGGCGGCGGGACTCGCTACAATGAGCAGTTCTTC.

This chain links TRBV14 with TRBJ2-1, with 15 bases aligning to TRBD2. V trimming: 7 bases; J trimming: 6 bases; junction bases outside the gene matches: 13. CDR3 length: 18 residues. CDR1 is SGHDN and CDR2 is FVKESK in the germline V gene. The CDR3 region is CASNPGRTSGRASNEQFF. The CDR3 nucleotides are TGTGCCAGCAACCCGGGGAGGACTAGCGGGAGGGCCTCCAATGAGCAGTTCTTC.

The gene calls are TRBV5-1 and TRBJ1-2, with 7 bases matching TRBD1. The V and J ends lost 0 bases and 3 bases, in that order; junction bases with no gene match: 5. Looked up from germline, CDR1 is SGHRS and CDR2 is YFSETQ. CDR3 length equals 15 residues. As DNA, the CDR3 is TGCGCCAGCAGCTTGGCTCTCACAGGGGACTATGGCTACACCTTC. Translation gives CASSLALTGDYGYTF.

J is TRBJ2-5 and V is TRBV19, with a tentative D call TRBD2 (6 bases). CDR1 and CDR2 from the germline V gene are LNHDA and SQIVND (reference sequence). The CDR3 has 14 residues. Trimming removed 0 bases from V and 7 bases from J, with 12 bases in between. This CDR3 is CASSIEGGIATQYF. The CDR3 DNA sequence: TGTGCCAGTAGTATAGAAGGAGGGATCGCGACCCAGTACTTC.

This clone was seen a handful of times. This chain uses TRBV11-3 with TRBJ1-6, with D unclear. CDR3 length: 13 residues. Trimming pared 4 bases from V and 9 bases from J, leaving 10 bases between. The germline gives CDR1 SGHNT, CDR2 YENEEA. The CDR3 nucleotides read TGTGCCAGCAGCTCCGAGGAGGGTTCACCCCTCCACTTT. This translates into CASSSEEGSPLHF. The full variable domain, its missing parts supplied by reference TRBV11-3 and TRBJ1-6, is EAGVVQSPRYKIIEKKQPVAFWCNPISGHNTLYWYLQNLGQGPELLIRYENEEAVDDSQLPKDRFSAERLKGVDSTLKIQPAELGDSAVYLCASSSEEGSPLHFGNGTRLTVT.

V gene TRBV29-1 combines with J gene TRBJ2-2; 9 bases map to TRBD2. The germline V gene encodes CDR1 SQVTM and CDR2 ANQGSEA. The CDR3 runs 13 residues. Unmatched junction bases numbered 2, after V lost 6 bases and J lost 3 bases. The CDR3 loop reads CSVPSGDTGELFF. The DNA for the CDR3 is TGCAGCGTCCCTAGCGGGGACACCGGGGAGCTGTTTTTT.

The chain employs TRBV5-6 and TRBJ2-7; D uncertain. The V end lost 0 bases, the J end lost 3 bases, and 7 bases lay between the germline ends. CDR3 length: 13 residues. Per germline, CDR1 SGHDT and CDR2 YYEEEE. CDR3 sequence reads: CASSLVQNYEQYF. CDR3 nucleotide sequence: TGTGCCAGCAGCTTGGTTCAGAACTACGAGCAGTACTTC.

This chain links TRBV28 with TRBJ1-2; 7 bases line up with TRBD1. This CDR3 has 14 amino acids. The J segment lost 5 bases and the V segment lost 5 bases, leaving 8 bases of the junction unmatched. In germline, CDR1 is MDHEN, CDR2 SYDVKM. CDR3 DNA sequence: TGTGCCAGCAGTGCTGGACAGGTCCCATATGGCTACACCTTC. Its translation is CASSAGQVPYGYTF.

The chain joins TRBV3-1 (or the pseudogene TRBV3-2) to TRBJ2-1; 8 nucleotides agree with TRBD2. V lost 2 bases, J lost 2 bases, and 14 bases stayed unmatched. CDR1 is LGHDT, CDR2 YNNKEL, per germline (reference sequence). This CDR3 spans 19 amino acids. Here the CDR3 reads CASSQFFWVAGRTYNEQFF. CDR3 DNA sequence: TGTGCCAGCAGCCAATTTTTTTGGGTAGCGGGAAGGACCTACAATGAGCAGTTCTTC.

The gene calls are TRBV28 and TRBJ2-3; TRBD2 is a possible D gene (6 bases). Trimming pared 2 bases from V and 3 bases from J, leaving 6 bases between. Per the germline V gene, CDR1 is MDHEN and CDR2 is SYDVKM. This CDR3 has 13 amino acids. CDR3 sequence reads: CASSLGGTDTQYF. The CDR3 nucleotides read TGTGCCAGCAGTTTAGGGGGGACAGATACGCAGTATTTT.

The chain employs TRBV6-2 or TRBV6-3 and TRBJ2-7, with D possibly being TRBD2 (5 bases). The length of the CDR3 is 13 residues. V was pared by 4 bases and J by 2 bases, with 9 bases between. The V gene's germline CDR1 is MNHEY and CDR2 SVGEGT. The CDR3 sequence: CASSFGLAYEQYF. The CDR3 DNA sequence: TGTGCCAGCAGTTTCGGACTCGCCTACGAGCAGTACTTC.

V gene TRBV3-1 (or the pseudogene TRBV3-2) combines with J gene TRBJ1-1; no definite D call. The germline V and J ends were trimmed by 1 base and 1 base, with 7 bases remaining between them. The CDR3 runs 14 residues. CDR1 is LGHDT and CDR2 is YNNKEL in the germline V gene (reference sequence). CDR3 region: CASSQATKNTEAFF. The CDR3 nucleotides read TGTGCCAGCAGCCAAGCGACTAAGAACACTGAAGCTTTCTTT.

The chain is built from TRBV7-8 and TRBJ2-1, with D possibly matching TRBD1 (5 bases). CDR3 size: 15 residues. Trimming pared 2 bases from V and 10 bases from J, leaving 18 bases between. In germline, CDR1 is SGHVS, CDR2 FQNEAQ. The CDR3 coding sequence is TGTGCCAGCAGCTTACGTGTGGGGATAACAGGAGAGCAGTTCTTC. It codes for CASSLRVGITGEQFF.

In its sample, this clone was seen once. The rearrangement uses TRBV5-8 and TRBJ1-1; the match to TRBD1 covers 10 bases. The CDR3 extends over 15 amino acids. J lost 4 bases, V lost 2 bases, and 5 bases had no gene match. Germline V lookup: CDR1 SGHTS, CDR2 YDEGEE. The CDR3 reads CASSFIGTGVTEAFF. The CDR3 DNA reads as TGTGCCAGCAGCTTCATAGGGACAGGGGTCACTGAAGCTTTCTTT.

The chain has TRBV12-5 and TRBJ2-7; D is uncertain. Germline CDR1 is LGHNT and CDR2 is FRNRAP. V gave up 5 bases and J gave up 6 bases, with 11 bases separating them. The CDR3 consists of 12 residues. CDR3 nucleotides: TGTGCTAGTGGTCCCTCCCCTTCCGAGCAGTACTTC. This gives the protein CASGPSPSEQYF. The full variable domain, its missing parts supplied by reference TRBV12-5 and TRBJ2-7, is DARVTQTPRHKVTEMGQEVTMRCQPILGHNTVFWYRQTMMQGLELLAYFRNRAPLDDSGMPKDRFSAEMPDATLATLKIQPSEPRDSAVYFCASGPSPSEQYFGPGTRLTVT.

This chain's CDR3 is CASSLDGGWAEAFF. CDR3 coding DNA: TGTGCCAGCAGCTTAGATGGGGGCTGGGCTGAAGCTTTCTTT. The chain employs TRBV7-9 and TRBJ1-1, with D perhaps TRBD1 (6 bases). Germline loops: CDR1 SEHNR, CDR2 FQNEAQ (reference sequence). The CDR3 is 14 amino acids. Trimming pared 1 base from V and 6 bases from J, leaving 12 bases between.

The chain is built from TRBV6-5 and TRBJ2-7, with 9 bases matching TRBD2. Trimming removed 6 bases from V and 0 bases from J; junction bases left unmatched: 3. The CDR3 loop spans 14 amino acids. CDR1 and CDR2 (germline): MNHEY, SVGAGI. CDR3: CASRTTSGSYEQYF. The CDR3 region has the DNA TGTGCCAGCAGGACGACTAGCGGCTCCTACGAGCAGTACTTC.